This TCR beta chain is from a study of tumor and adjacent non-tumor tissue in lung cancer. Background on the study: The patients, around 11 men and 5 women, were about 30 to 85 with stage I to III disease.

Concerning this clonotype: A clone one base away is much larger, so this may be a read error.

The library came from three nested PCR rounds adapted from ARM-PCR protocols. Each CDR3 protein is one row after TCRdb ran MiXCR on the multiplex PCR reads. Seen here are some 100,000 distinct CDR3 sequences, roughly 80% observed once, and the top ten hold approximately 35%. The template was RNA from unsorted bulk tissue. The length of the CDR3 is 15 residues. Per the germline V gene, CDR1 is MNHEY and CDR2 is SVGAGI. Sequencing used lung tumor tissue. This receptor was obtained from a woman in her sixties with non-small cell lung cancer. The chain has TRBV6-5 and TRBJ1-5, with 7 bases identical to TRBD1. CDR3 nucleotide sequence: TGTGCCAGCAGGCGGGACAGATATAGCAGTCAGCCCCAGCATTTT. Protein sequence: CASRRDRYSSQPQHF.